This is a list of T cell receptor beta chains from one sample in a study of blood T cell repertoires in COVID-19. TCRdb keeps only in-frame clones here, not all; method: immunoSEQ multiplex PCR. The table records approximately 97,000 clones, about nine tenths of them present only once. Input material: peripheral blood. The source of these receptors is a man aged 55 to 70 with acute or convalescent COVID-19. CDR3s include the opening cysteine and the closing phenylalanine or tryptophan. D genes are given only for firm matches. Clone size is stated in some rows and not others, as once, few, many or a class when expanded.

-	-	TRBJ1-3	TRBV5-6	CASRDGISGNTIYF	TGTGCCAGCAGGGACGGGATCTCTGGAAACACCATATATTTT
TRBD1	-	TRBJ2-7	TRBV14	CASSRDRGRYEQYF	TGTGCCAGCAGCCGGGACAGGGGGCGTTACGAGCAGTACTTC
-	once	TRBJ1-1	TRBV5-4	CASRLAGTMNTEAFF	TGTGCCAGCAGACTCGCAGGGACTATGAACACTGAAGCTTTCTTT
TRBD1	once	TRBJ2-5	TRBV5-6	CASRRGQGETQYF	TGTGCCAGCAGGCGGGGACAGGGAGAGACCCAGTACTTC
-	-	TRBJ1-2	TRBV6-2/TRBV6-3	CASSGVGAAWGYTF	TGTGCCAGCAGCGGCGTAGGGGCTGCGTGGGGCTACACCTTC
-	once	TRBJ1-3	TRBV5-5	CASSLVGPDSGNTIYF	TGTGCCAGCAGCTTGGTGGGGCCGGACTCTGGAAACACCATATATTTT
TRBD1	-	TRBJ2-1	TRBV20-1	CSASPWDRTYNEQFF	TGCAGTGCTAGTCCCTGGGACAGGACTTACAATGAGCAGTTCTTC
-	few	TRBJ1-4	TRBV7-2	CASSLQWTSHEKLFF	TGTGCCAGCAGCTTACAATGGACTTCCCATGAAAAACTGTTTTTT
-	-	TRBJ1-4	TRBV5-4	CASSLAGQGWEKLFF	TGTGCCAGCAGCTTGGCCGGGCAGGGGTGGGAAAAACTGTTTTTT
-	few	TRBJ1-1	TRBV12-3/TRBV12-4	CASSTTVLGAFF	TGTGCCAGCAGTACGACAGTTCTGGGGGCTTTCTTT
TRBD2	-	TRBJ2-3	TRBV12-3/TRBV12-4	CASRWGGADTQYF	TGTGCCAGCCGTTGGGGGGGGGCAGATACGCAGTATTTT
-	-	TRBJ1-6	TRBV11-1	CASSPTGTNSPLHF	TGTGCCAGCAGCCCCACAGGGACCAATTCACCCCTCCACTTT
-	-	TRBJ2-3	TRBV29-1	CSVETDTQYF	TGCAGCGTAGAGACAGATACGCAGTATTTT
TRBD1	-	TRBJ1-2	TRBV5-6	CASSWTGASYGYTF	TGTGCCAGCAGCTGGACAGGGGCTTCTTATGGCTACACCTTC
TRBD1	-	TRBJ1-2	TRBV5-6	CASGPGQANYGYTF	TGTGCCAGCGGACCGGGACAGGCTAACTATGGCTACACCTTC
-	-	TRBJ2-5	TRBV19	CASSLPGLHYQETQYF	TGTGCCAGTAGTTTGCCGGGACTTCATTACCAAGAGACCCAGTACTTC
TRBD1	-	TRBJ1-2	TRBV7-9	CASSQLTGTGGGYTF	TGTGCCAGCAGCCAGTTAACCGGGACAGGAGGAGGCTACACCTTC
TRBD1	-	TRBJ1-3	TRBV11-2	CASRSTGAGNTIYF	TGTGCCAGCAGGTCGACAGGGGCTGGAAACACCATATATTTT
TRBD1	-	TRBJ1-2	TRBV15	CATSRGDRGSNYGYTF	TGTGCCACCAGCAGAGGGGACAGGGGGTCTAACTATGGCTACACCTTC
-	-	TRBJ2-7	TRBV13	CASSGVGRESWEQYF	TGTGCCAGCAGTGGGGTAGGCAGGGAATCGTGGGAGCAGTACTTC
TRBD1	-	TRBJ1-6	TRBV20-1	CSASRGQGANSPLHF	TGCAGTGCTAGTCGTGGGCAGGGGGCAAATTCACCCCTCCACTTT
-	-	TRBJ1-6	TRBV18	CASSPYPPATDSPLHF	TGTGCCAGCTCACCATACCCCCCAGCGACGGATTCACCCCTCCACTTT
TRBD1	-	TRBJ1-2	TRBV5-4	CASSLPTGIYGYTF	TGTGCCAGCAGCCTCCCGACAGGGATTTATGGCTACACCTTC
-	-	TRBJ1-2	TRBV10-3	CAISESKRGGLANYGYTF	TGTGCCATCAGTGAGTCGAAACGTGGAGGATTAGCTAACTATGGCTACACCTTC
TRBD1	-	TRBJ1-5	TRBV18	CASSQDRGGQPQHF	TGTGCCAGCTCACAAGACAGGGGAGGTCAGCCCCAGCATTTT